Detailed here is one T cell receptor beta chain. The antigen is undetermined. This record comes from a study of shared clonotypes between healthy human individuals. Study conclusions and caveats: Clonotype sharing among the donors was expected to vary with sequencing depth.

Generated by immunoSEQ multiplex PCR, the TCRdb table keeps only in-frame clones and is missing some. The data contain 1,400,000 or so clones, roughly 98.5% of them singletons. From germline, CDR1 is MNHEY and CDR2 SMNVEV (reference sequence). The CDR3 is 14 residues long. V shed 6 bases and J shed 0 bases, with 9 bases lying between them. The receptor was derived from a man between 25 and 39 years old in good health. V and J are TRBV27 and TRBJ2-1; tentatively, D is TRBD1 (5 bases). Sequencing used naive CD4+ T cells sorted from blood. Specified subset: CD45RA+ positively selected. Here the CDR3 DNA reads TGTGCCAGCAGGCGACAGACCTCCTACAATGAGCAGTTCTTC. As protein: CASRRQTSYNEQFF.